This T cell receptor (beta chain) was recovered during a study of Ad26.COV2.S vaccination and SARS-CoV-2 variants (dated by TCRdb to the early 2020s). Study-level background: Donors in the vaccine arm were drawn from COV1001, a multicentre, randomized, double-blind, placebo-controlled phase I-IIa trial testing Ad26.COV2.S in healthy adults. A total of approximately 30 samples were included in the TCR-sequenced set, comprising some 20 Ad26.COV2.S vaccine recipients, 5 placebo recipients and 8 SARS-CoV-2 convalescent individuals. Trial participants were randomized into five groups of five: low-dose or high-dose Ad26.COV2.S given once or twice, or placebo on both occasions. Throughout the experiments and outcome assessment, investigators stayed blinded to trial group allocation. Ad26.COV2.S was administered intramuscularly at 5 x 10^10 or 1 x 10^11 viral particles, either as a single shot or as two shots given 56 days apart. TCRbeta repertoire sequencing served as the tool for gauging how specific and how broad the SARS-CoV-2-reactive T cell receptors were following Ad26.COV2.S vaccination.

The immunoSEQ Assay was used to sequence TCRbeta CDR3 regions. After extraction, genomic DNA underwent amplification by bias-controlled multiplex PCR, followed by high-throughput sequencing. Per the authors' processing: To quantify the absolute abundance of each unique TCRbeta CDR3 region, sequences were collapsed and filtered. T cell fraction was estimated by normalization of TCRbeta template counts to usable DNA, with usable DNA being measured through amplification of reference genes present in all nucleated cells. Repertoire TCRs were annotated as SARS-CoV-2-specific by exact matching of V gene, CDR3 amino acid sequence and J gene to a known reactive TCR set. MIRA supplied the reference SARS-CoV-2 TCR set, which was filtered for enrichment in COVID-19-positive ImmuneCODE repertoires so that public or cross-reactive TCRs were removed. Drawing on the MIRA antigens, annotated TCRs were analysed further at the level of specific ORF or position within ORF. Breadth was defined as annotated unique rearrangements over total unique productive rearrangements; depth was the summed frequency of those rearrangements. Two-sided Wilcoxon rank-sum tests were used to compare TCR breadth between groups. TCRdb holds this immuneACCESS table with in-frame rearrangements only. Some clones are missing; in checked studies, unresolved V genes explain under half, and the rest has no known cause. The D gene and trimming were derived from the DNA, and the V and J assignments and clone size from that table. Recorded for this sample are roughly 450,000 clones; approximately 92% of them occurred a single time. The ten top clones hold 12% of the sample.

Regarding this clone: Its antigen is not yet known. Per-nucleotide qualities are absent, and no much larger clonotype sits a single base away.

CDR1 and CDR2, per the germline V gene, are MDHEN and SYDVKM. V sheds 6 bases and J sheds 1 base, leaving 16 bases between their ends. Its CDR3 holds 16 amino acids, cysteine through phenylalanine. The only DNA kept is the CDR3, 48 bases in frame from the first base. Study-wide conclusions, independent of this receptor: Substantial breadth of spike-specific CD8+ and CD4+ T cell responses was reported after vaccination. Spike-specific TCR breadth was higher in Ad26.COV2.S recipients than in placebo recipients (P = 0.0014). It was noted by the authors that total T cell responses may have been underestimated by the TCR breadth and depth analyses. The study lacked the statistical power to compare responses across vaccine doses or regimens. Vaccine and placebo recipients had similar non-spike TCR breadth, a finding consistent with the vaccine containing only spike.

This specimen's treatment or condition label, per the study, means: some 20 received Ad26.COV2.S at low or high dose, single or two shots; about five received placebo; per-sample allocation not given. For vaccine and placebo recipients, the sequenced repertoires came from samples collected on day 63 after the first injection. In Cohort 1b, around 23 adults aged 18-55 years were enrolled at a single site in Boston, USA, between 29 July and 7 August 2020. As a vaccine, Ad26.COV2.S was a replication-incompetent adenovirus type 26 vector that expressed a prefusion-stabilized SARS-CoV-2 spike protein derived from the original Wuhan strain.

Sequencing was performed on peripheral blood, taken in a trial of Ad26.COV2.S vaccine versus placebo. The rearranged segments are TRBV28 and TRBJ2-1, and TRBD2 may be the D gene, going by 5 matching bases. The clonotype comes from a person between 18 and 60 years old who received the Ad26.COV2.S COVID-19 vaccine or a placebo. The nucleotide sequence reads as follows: TGTGCCAGCAGCCGTCAGCGGCTACCATCCTACAATGAGCAGTTCTTC. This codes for CASSRQRLPSYNEQFF.